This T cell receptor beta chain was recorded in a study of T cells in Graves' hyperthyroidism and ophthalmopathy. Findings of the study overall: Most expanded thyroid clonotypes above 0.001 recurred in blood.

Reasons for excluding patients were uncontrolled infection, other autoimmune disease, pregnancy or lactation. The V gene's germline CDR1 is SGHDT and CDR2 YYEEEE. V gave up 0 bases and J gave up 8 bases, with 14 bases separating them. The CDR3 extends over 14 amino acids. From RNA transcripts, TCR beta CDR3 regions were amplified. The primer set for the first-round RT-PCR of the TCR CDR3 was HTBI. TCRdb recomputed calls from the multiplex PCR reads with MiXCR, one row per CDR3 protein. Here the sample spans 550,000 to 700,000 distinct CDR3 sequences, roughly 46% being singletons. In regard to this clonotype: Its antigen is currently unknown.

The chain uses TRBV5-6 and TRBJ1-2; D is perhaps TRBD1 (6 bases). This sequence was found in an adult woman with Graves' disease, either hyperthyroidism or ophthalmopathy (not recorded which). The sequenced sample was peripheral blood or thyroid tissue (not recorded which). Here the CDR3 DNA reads TGTGCCAGCAGCTTGGACCAGGGGATTGTCGGCTACACCTTC. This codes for CASSLDQGIVGYTF.